This entry is about one T cell receptor (beta chain). Antigen specificity is unknown. Via 5' RACE with UMI labels, TRB cDNA libraries were prepared. From its re-call of the 5' RACE reads, TCRdb lists each CDR3 protein once, without DNA. Recorded for this sample: 50,000 to 60,000 distinct CDR3 sequences. The data belong to a study of CXCR3-negative and CXCR3-positive naive CD8 T cells. Regarding the study as a whole: When CXCR3-positive naive cells were set against CXCR3-negative naive cells, the former had more hydrophobic TRB CDR3s. Naive subsets did not differ in surface CD5, and the authors estimated TCR strength using properties of the TRB CDR3.

Each CD8+ T cell subset was flow-sorted in triplicate. Every sort contained some 300,000 cells. CDR1 and CDR2 from the germline V gene are MNHEY and SVGEGT. This CDR3 comprises 16 residues. V gene TRBV6-2 or TRBV6-3 combines with J gene TRBJ1-1; checking the TCRdb D call of TRBD1 is not possible without DNA. Sequences were obtained from naive CXCR3+ CD8+ T cells from blood. Subset: CD45RO-CCR7+CD27+CD95- naive CD8+ T cells expressing CXCR3 (TNR3+). The receptor's source is a human donor in good health. Some clones in this sample may be carry-over from other donors' samples. This chain's CDR3 is CASSYTVGASETEAFF.